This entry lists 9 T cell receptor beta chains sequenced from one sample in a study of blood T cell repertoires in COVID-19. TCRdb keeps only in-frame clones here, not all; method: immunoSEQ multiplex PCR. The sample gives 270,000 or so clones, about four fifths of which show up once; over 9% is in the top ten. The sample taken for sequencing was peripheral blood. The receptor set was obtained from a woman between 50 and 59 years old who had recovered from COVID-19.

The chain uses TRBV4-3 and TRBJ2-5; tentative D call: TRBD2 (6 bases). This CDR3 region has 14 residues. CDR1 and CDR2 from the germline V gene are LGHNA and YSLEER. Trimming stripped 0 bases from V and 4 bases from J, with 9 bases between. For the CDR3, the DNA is TGCGCCAGCAGCCAAGATCACGGGAGAGAGACCCAGTACTTC. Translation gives CASSQDHGRETQYF.

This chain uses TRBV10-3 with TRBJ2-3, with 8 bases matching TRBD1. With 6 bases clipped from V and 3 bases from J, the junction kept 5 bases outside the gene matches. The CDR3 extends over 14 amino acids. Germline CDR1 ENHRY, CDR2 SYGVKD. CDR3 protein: CAIRETGDTDTQYF. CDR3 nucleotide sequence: TGTGCCATCAGAGAGACAGGGGATACAGATACGCAGTATTTT.

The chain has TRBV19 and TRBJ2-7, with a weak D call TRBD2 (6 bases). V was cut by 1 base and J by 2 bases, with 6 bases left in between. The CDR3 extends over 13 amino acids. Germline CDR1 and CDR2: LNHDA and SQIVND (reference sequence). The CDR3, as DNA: TGTGCCAGTAGTATAGCGGGAGCCTACGAGCAGTACTTC. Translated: CASSIAGAYEQYF. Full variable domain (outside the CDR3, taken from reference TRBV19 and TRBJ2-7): DGGITQSPKYLFRKEGQNVTLSCEQNLNHDAMYWYRQDPGQGLRLIYYSQIVNDFQKGDIAEGYSVSREKKESFPLTVTSAQKNPTAFYLCASSIAGAYEQYFGPGTRLTVT.

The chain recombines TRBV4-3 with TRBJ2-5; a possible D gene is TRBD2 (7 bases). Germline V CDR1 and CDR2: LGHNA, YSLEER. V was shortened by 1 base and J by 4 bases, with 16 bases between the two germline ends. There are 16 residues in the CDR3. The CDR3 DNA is TGCGCCAGCAGCCAAGCCTTGTTTGGGGGGGCAGAGACCCAGTACTTC. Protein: CASSQALFGGAETQYF.

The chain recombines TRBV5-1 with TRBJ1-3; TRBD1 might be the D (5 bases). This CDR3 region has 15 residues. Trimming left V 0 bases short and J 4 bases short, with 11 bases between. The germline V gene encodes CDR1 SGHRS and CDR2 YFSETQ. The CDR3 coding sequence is TGCGCCAGCAGCTTGGGTAGGGGCGAAGGAAACACCATATATTTT. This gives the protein CASSLGRGEGNTIYF.

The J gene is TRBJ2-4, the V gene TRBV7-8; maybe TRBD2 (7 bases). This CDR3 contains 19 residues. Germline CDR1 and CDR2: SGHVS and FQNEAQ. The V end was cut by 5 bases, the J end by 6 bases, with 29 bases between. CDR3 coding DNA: TGTGCCAGCAGCATAAGGGGGGACTCCTACCGGGAGGAGCTAAACATTCAGTACTTC. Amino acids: CASSIRGDSYREELNIQYF.

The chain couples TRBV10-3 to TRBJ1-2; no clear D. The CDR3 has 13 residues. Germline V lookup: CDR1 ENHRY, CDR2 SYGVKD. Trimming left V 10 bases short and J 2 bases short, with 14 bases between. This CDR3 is CATFSQENYGYTF. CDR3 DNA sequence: TGTGCCACTTTTTCGCAGGAAAACTATGGCTACACCTTC.

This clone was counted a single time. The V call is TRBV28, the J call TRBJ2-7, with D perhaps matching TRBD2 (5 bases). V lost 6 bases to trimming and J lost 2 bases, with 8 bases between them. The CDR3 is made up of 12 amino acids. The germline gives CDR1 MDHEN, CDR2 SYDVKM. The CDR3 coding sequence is TGTGCCAGCAGCCCCGGGGCCTACGAGCAGTACTTC. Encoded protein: CASSPGAYEQYF.

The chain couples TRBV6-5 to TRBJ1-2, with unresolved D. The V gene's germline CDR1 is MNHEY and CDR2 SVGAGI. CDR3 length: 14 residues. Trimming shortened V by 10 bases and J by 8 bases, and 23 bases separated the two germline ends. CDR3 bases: TGTGCCACCTCCAACACTGCTGGAAGGGAGGGCTACACCTTC. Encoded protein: CATSNTAGREGYTF.